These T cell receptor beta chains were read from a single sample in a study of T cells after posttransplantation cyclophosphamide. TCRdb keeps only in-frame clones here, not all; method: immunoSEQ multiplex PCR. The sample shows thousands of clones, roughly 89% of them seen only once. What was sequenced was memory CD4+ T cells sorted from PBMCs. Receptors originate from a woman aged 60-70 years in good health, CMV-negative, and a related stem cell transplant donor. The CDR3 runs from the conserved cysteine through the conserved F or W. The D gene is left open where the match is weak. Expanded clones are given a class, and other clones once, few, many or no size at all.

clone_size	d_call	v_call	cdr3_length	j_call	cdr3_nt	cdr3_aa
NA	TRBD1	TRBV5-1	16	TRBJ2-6	TGCGCCAGCAACCGGGACAGCGGCTCTGGGGCCAACGTCCTGACTTTC	CASNRDSGSGANVLTF
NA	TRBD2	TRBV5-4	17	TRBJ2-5	TGTGCCAGCAGCTGGGGGGGACTAGCGGGGGTACAAGAGACCCAGTACTTC	CASSWGGLAGVQETQYF
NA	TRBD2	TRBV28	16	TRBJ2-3	TGTGCCAGCAGTCCCGTCGGAGTCCGGGGGGGAGATACGCAGTATTTT	CASSPVGVRGGDTQYF
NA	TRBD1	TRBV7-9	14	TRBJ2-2	TGTGCCAGCAGGCGGACAGGGAACACCGGGGAGCTGTTTTTT	CASRRTGNTGELFF
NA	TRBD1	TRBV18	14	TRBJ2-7	TGTGCCAGCTCACCCCCGAGACAGGGCTACGAGCAGTACTTC	CASSPPRQGYEQYF
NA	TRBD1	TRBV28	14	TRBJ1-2	TGTGCCAGCAGTTTACCGACAGGGGGGCGGGGCTACACCTTC	CASSLPTGGRGYTF
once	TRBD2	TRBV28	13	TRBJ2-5	TGTGCCAGCAGTGTCGAGGGACTAAGGGACCAGTACTTC	CASSVEGLRDQYF
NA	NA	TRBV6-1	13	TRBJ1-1	TGTGCCAGCAGTGAGTTGGGGAGCCTTAAAGCTTTCTTT	CASSELGSLKAFF
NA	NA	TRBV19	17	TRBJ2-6	TGTGCCAGCCACGACTCCAGGGCCCCCGGGGGGGCCAACGTCCTGACTTTC	CASHDSRAPGGANVLTF
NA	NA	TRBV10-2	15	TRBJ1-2	TGCGCCAGCAGTGATGGCGGACAGTCATTATATGGCTACACCTTC	CASSDGGQSLYGYTF
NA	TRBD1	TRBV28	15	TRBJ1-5	TGTGCCAGCAGTTTAAGGGGGCAGGGCAATCAGCCCCAGCATTTT	CASSLRGQGNQPQHF
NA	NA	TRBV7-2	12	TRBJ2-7	TGTGCCAGCAGCTCCCCTGGGCGCGAGCAGTACTTC	CASSSPGREQYF
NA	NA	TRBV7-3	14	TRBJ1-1	TGTGCCAGCAGCTTGAGGCAGGGCAGCACTGAAGCTTTCTTT	CASSLRQGSTEAFF
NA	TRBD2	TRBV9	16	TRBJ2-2	TGTGCCAGCAGCGTAGGGGTTAGCGGGTTTATCGGGGAGCTGTTTTTT	CASSVGVSGFIGELFF
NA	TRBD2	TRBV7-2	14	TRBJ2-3	TGTGCCAGCAGCTTAAGCGGGAGAATCGGTACGCAGTATTTT	CASSLSGRIGTQYF
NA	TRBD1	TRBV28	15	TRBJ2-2	TGTGCCAGCAAGCGGGACAGGGGGCGGACCGGGGAGCTGTTTTTT	CASKRDRGRTGELFF
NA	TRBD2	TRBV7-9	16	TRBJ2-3	TGTGCCAGCAGCTCCGGTCGACTAGCGAACATGGATACGCAGTATTTT	CASSSGRLANMDTQYF
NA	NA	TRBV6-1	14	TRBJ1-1	TGTGCCAGCAGTGCAGGGTCGACGAACACTGAAGCTTTCTTT	CASSAGSTNTEAFF
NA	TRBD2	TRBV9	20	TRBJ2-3	TGTGCCAGCAGCCCCTCGGGGGGACTAGCGGGGGGGCCTGGCACAGATACGCAGTATTTT	CASSPSGGLAGGPGTDTQYF
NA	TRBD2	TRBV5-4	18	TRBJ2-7	TGTGCCAGCAGCCCGGGACTAGCGGGAGTCGGGAGCTCCTACGAGCAGTACTTC	CASSPGLAGVGSSYEQYF
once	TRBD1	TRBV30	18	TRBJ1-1	TGTGCCTGGACAAAGGGGGCCTTGGGGCTAATTTTGAACACTGAAGCTTTCTTT	CAWTKGALGLILNTEAFF
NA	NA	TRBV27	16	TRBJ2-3	TGTGCCAGCAGTTTACAGGACTTTACTAGCACAGATACGCAGTATTTT	CASSLQDFTSTDTQYF
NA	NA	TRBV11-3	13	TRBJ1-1	TGTGCCAGCAGCTTAGATGCTACCACTGAAGCTTTCTTT	CASSLDATTEAFF
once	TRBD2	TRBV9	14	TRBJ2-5	TGTGCCAGCAGCGTAGACGGCGGGAGAGAGACCCAGTACTTC	CASSVDGGRETQYF
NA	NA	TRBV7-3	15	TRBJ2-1	TGTGCCAGCAGCCCCCCGGGCCAAGGGGCGGCTGAGCAGTTCTTC	CASSPPGQGAAEQFF
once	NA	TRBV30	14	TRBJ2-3	TGTGCCTGGAGTCCGCCAGGGGCTTCGGATACGCAGTATTTT	CAWSPPGASDTQYF
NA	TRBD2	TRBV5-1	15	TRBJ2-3	TGCGCCAGCAGCTTGAGTAGCGGGAGTACAGATACGCAGTATTTT	CASSLSSGSTDTQYF
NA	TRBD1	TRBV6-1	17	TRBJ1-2	TGTGCCAGCAGTGCCTGGGACAGTACAATCACTAACTATGGCTACACCTTC	CASSAWDSTITNYGYTF
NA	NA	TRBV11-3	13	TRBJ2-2	TGTGCCAGCAGCTTCTCTAGTCCCGGGGAGCTGTTTTTT	CASSFSSPGELFF
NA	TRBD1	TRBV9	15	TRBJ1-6	TGTGCCAGCAGGGAAGGGACAGAGTATAATTCACCCCTCCACTTT	CASREGTEYNSPLHF
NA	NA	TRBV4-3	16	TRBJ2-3	TGCGCCAGCAGCCAAGATGCGCCAGGATCCACAGATACGCAGTATTTT	CASSQDAPGSTDTQYF
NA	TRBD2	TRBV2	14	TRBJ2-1	TGTGCCAGAGGAGCGGGAGGGCCCTCGAATGAGCAGTTCTTC	CARGAGGPSNEQFF
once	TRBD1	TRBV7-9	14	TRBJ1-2	TGTGCCAGCAGCTCCCGGACAGGGGCCGGGGGCTACACCTTC	CASSSRTGAGGYTF
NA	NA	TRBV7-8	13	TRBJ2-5	TGTGCCAGCAGCAGGAGCGGCCTGGAGACCCAGTACTTC	CASSRSGLETQYF
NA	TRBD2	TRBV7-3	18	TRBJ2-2	TGTGCCAGCAGCCCTCAACCCACTAGCGGGAGAAACACCGGGGAGCTGTTTTTT	CASSPQPTSGRNTGELFF
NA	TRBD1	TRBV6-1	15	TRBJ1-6	TGTGCCAGCAACCCCCAGACAGGGCGCAATTCACCCCTCCACTTT	CASNPQTGRNSPLHF
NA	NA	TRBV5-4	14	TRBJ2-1	TGTGCCAGCAGCTTGGGACAGACCTACAATGAGCAGTTCTTC	CASSLGQTYNEQFF
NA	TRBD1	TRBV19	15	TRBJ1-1	TGTGCCAGTACTCCGACAGGGGGATACATTACTGAAGCTTTCTTT	CASTPTGGYITEAFF
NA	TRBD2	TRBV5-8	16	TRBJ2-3	TGTGCCAGCAGCCTGGGACTAGCGGGAGCAACAGATACGCAGTATTTT	CASSLGLAGATDTQYF
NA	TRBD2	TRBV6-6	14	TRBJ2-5	TGTGCCAGCAGACGACCGGGGGGGCAAGAGACCCAGTACTTC	CASRRPGGQETQYF
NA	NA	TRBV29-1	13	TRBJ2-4	TGCAGCGTTGCGGTGTTAGGGGGAAACATTCAGTACTTC	CSVAVLGGNIQYF
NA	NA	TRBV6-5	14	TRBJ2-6	TGTGCCAGCAGTGCCGTAGCCGGGGCCAACGTCCTGACTTTC	CASSAVAGANVLTF
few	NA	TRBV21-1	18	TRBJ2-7	TGTGCCAGCAGCAAAGTGGGGACTAGCGGGAGCGGAACCTACGAGCAGTACTTC	CASSKVGTSGSGTYEQYF
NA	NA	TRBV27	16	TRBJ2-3	TGTGCCAGCAGTTCACTGGTAGCGTTAAGCACAGATACGCAGTATTTT	CASSSLVALSTDTQYF
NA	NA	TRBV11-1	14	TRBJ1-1	TGTGCCAGCAGACAAGACAGGTTGAACACTGAAGCTTTCTTT	CASRQDRLNTEAFF
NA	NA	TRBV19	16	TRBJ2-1	TGTGCCAGTAGACCGCGAGGCCACGGGTCGCCTTATGAGCAGTTCTTC	CASRPRGHGSPYEQFF